One sample yielded the 27 T cell receptor beta chains listed below, sequenced in a study of patients and donors after allogeneic stem cell transplantation. TCRdb reanalysed the RT-PCR reads using MiXCR and keeps one entry per CDR3 protein. The sample carries around 200,000 distinct CDR3 sequences, 35% to 45% recorded once. Sequencing was done on a sample of blood, either unsorted or a sorted T cell fraction (not recorded which). These TCRs come from a human donor who was either an allogeneic HSCT recipient or a stem cell or donor lymphocyte infusion donor (not recorded which). It is not recorded whose cells these are; they may come from a transplant donor.

This clonotype appeared a few times. CDR3: CASSPQGHYTEAFF. CDR3 sequence (DNA): TGTGCCAGCAGTCCTCAGGGGCACTACACTGAAGCTTTCTTT. This chain uses TRBV12-3 or TRBV12-4 with TRBJ1-1, with D possibly TRBD1 on 6 matching bases. The germline V and J ends were trimmed by 5 bases and 3 bases, with 13 bases remaining between them. The length of the CDR3 is 14 residues.

The CDR3: CASSVQGDLYGYTF. Written as DNA, the CDR3 is TGCGCCAGCAGCGTGCAGGGGGATCTCTATGGCTACACCTTC. This rearrangement joins TRBV5-1 to TRBJ1-2; 7 bases agree with TRBD1. V dropped 4 bases and J dropped 4; count of bases not matched to a gene: 7. Germline CDR1 is SGHRS and CDR2 is YFSETQ. The CDR3 spans 14 residues.

This clonotype came up a few times. No conserved phenylalanine or tryptophan ends this CDR3, so it is likely a read error. J is TRBJ1-2 and V is TRBV5-1; no firm D call. Germline V gene sequence: CDR1 SGHRS, CDR2 YFSETQ. The V end was cut by 0 bases, the J end by 8 bases, with 11 bases between. The CDR3 is 13 residues long. CDR3 in amino acids: CASSLEGTEGYTS. CDR3 coding DNA: TGCGCCAGCAGCTTGGAGGGAACAGAAGGCTACACCTCC.

CDR3 loop: CSAEARDRKYQPQHF. Here the CDR3 DNA reads TGCAGTGCTGAGGCGCGGGACAGGAAATATCAGCCCCAGCATTTT. The gene calls are TRBV20-1 and TRBJ1-5, with 8 bases that match TRBD1. Germline loops: CDR1 DFQATT, CDR2 SNEGSKA (reference sequence). The CDR3 has 15 amino acids. J lost 5 bases, V lost 5 bases, and 11 bases had no gene match.

V and J are TRBV15 and TRBJ1-2, with no clear D. The CDR3 has 13 residues. Trimming removed 5 bases from V and 4 bases from J, with 11 bases in between. Looked up from germline, CDR1 is LNHNV and CDR2 is YYDKDF (reference sequence). CDR3 coding DNA: TGTGCCACCAGCCCGAACTTCCTCTATGGCTACACCTTC. It translates to CATSPNFLYGYTF.

This chain's CDR3 is CSVAGDYEQYF. The CDR3 DNA sequence: TGCAGCGTTGCAGGGGATTACGAGCAGTACTTC. The chain is built from TRBV29-1 and TRBJ2-7; D might be TRBD1 (6 bases). Trimming stripped 4 bases from V and 4 bases from J, with 8 bases between. This CDR3 is built from 11 residues. Germline CDR1 SQVTM, CDR2 ANQGSEA.

This clonotype was found a few times. The rearrangement joins TRBV5-1 to TRBJ2-6; D gene ambiguous. Trimming took 0 bases from V and 0 from J, leaving 13 bases between them. Germline CDR1 reads SGHRS; CDR2 reads YFSETQ. The CDR3 loop spans 18 amino acids. For the CDR3, the DNA is TGCGCCAGCAGCTTGGAACCGGTCCGTTCCTCTGGGGCCAACGTCCTGACTTTC. This encodes CASSLEPVRSSGANVLTF.

The V gene is TRBV5-1, the J gene TRBJ2-7; D remains ambiguous. This CDR3 spans 14 amino acids. CDR1 and CDR2 (germline): SGHRS, YFSETQ. With 0 bases removed from V and 5 bases from J, the gap between germline ends came to 12 bases. The CDR3 DNA sequence: TGCGCCAGCAGCTTGGAACCCCTTACTAACGAGCAGTACTTC. This gives the protein CASSLEPLTNEQYF.

This clonotype has only a few counts. V gene TRBV29-1 combines with J gene TRBJ1-1; no reliable D call. Germline V gives CDR1 SQVTM, CDR2 ANQGSEA. CDR3 length: 13 residues. V lost 6 bases, J lost 3 bases, and 14 bases lay in between. As DNA, the CDR3 is TGCAGCGTCGGTCCCAGGAGCTACACTGAAGCTTTCTTT. Translation gives CSVGPRSYTEAFF.

The table lists this clonotype with a few counts. The J gene is TRBJ1-1, the V gene TRBV20-1; D might be TRBD1 (6 bases). CDR3 length: 13 residues. Germline V gene data show CDR1 as DFQATT and CDR2 as SNEGSKA (reference sequence). Trimming shortened V by 6 bases and J by 2 bases, and 13 bases separated the two germline ends. In nucleotides, the CDR3 is TGCAGTGCCCTGGACAGTTCCAACACTGAAGCTTTCTTT. It encodes CSALDSSNTEAFF.

This chain links TRBV12-3 or TRBV12-4 with TRBJ2-4; D remains unclear. This CDR3 region has 14 residues. Trimming shortened V by 4 bases and J by 2 bases, and 9 bases separated the two germline ends. CDR3 protein: CASSSHLPKNIQYF. DNA for the CDR3: TGTGCCAGCAGTTCACACCTACCCAAAAACATTCAGTACTTC.

V is TRBV24-1 and J is TRBJ2-2, with 9 bases fitting TRBD1. The CDR3 sequence is 17 residues long. With V trimmed by 3 bases and J by 9 bases, 13 bases remained unmatched. From germline, CDR1 is KGHDR and CDR2 SFDVKD. The DNA for the CDR3 is TGTGCCACCAGTGATACATACCGGGACAGGGCTAAACGGGAGCTGTTTTTT. It is translated as CATSDTYRDRAKRELFF.

The rearrangement joins TRBV29-1 to TRBJ2-7; 7 bases line up with TRBD2. V shed 3 bases and J 7 bases; nucleotides not matched to a gene: 9. Looked up from germline, CDR1 is SQVTM and CDR2 is ANQGSEA. The CDR3 consists of 13 residues. For the CDR3, the DNA is TGCAGCGTTGAGCTAGCAGGGAGGGGTGAGCAGTACTTC. Amino acid sequence: CSVELAGRGEQYF.

The chain recombines TRBV3-1 with TRBJ2-1; 7 nucleotides line up with TRBD2. Germline assignment: CDR1 LGHDT and CDR2 YNNKEL (reference sequence). V was clipped by 3 bases and J by 3 bases; unmatched bases: 8. The length of the CDR3 is 16 residues. This CDR3 reads CASSQERLAVYNEQFF. In nucleotides, the CDR3 is TGTGCCAGCAGCCAGGAAAGACTAGCCGTCTACAATGAGCAGTTCTTC.

The gene calls are TRBV12-3 or TRBV12-4 and TRBJ2-7, with 7 bases that match TRBD1. The CDR3 runs 13 residues. Trimming at V came to 6 bases and at J to 7 bases, leaving 9 bases not matched to a gene. This CDR3 reads CASSPRQGREQYF. CDR3 DNA sequence: TGTGCCAGCAGCCCCCGACAGGGTCGAGAGCAGTACTTC.

The rearrangement joins TRBV20-1 to TRBJ1-3; 9 bases are shared with TRBD1. In germline, CDR1 is DFQATT, CDR2 SNEGSKA (reference sequence). This CDR3 contains 16 residues. V lost 3 bases, J lost 2 bases, and 8 bases stayed unmatched. CDR3 in DNA: TGCAGTGCTAGGAAACCCGGGACAGGGACTGGAAACACCATATATTTT. The encoded protein is CSARKPGTGTGNTIYF.

This clonotype has a single count. This chain joins TRBV5-6 and TRBJ1-2; D is possibly TRBD1 (6 bases). This CDR3 spans 14 amino acids. Germline V gene data show CDR1 as SGHDT and CDR2 as YYEEEE. V lost 3 bases, J lost 2 bases, and 11 bases lay in between. The CDR3 sequence is CASSSGHQNYGYTF. As DNA, the CDR3 is TGTGCCAGCAGCTCGGGACATCAAAACTATGGCTACACCTTC.

The chain is built from TRBV27 and TRBJ2-5, with D perhaps being TRBD1 or TRBD2 (5 bases each). The V end lost 0 bases, the J end lost 6 bases, and 8 bases lay between the germline ends. Germline V gene lookup returns CDR1 MNHEY and CDR2 SMNVEV (reference sequence). The CDR3 sequence is 13 residues long. CDR3 nucleotide sequence: TGTGCCAGCAGTTTATCAGGGGAGAAGACCCAGTACTTC. Amino acid sequence: CASSLSGEKTQYF.

A few counts support this clonotype. The rearrangement links TRBV10-3 to TRBJ2-5, with 7 bases identical to TRBD1. Germline V CDR1 and CDR2: ENHRY, SYGVKD. Unmatched junction bases numbered 2, after V lost 0 bases and J lost 4 bases. The CDR3 is made up of 14 amino acids. CDR3 protein: CAISESTGSETQYF. CDR3 DNA sequence: TGTGCCATCAGTGAGTCGACAGGGTCAGAGACCCAGTACTTC.

The chain is built from TRBV10-3 and TRBJ1-2; 8 bases match TRBD1. This CDR3 has 15 residues. The V gene's germline CDR1 is ENHRY and CDR2 SYGVKD. V was pared by 6 bases and J by 3 bases, with 9 bases of the junction left unmatched. CDR3 DNA sequence: TGTGCCATCAGCCAAGTAGTGACAGGGGACTATGGCTACACCTTC. Its translation: CAISQVVTGDYGYTF.

In its sample, this clonotype was seen a few times. The V call is TRBV12-3 or TRBV12-4, the J call TRBJ1-3; D unclear. This CDR3 region has 13 residues. Trimming removed 6 bases at V and 1 base at J, with 7 bases between. Here the CDR3 reads CASSPSSGNTIYF. The CDR3 DNA sequence: TGTGCCAGCAGCCCCAGTTCTGGAAACACCATATATTTT.

The chain employs TRBV7-9 and TRBJ2-1; 12 bases agree with TRBD2. CDR3 length: 16 amino acids. CDR1 is SEHNR, CDR2 FQNEAQ, per germline (reference sequence). J was trimmed by 4 bases and V by 4 bases; bases with no gene match: 5. CDR3 residues: CASSYPGLAGYNEQFF. For the CDR3, the DNA is TGTGCCAGCAGCTACCCCGGACTAGCGGGGTACAATGAGCAGTTCTTC.

The genes are TRBV28 and TRBJ2-3; D gene unclear. Trimming took off 4 bases at V and 2 bases at J, with 16 bases between the two ends. The germline CDR1 and CDR2 sequences are MDHEN and SYDVKM. The CDR3 is made up of 16 amino acids. The CDR3 region has the DNA TGTGCCAGCAGTTCCCCGGGTAGTTTTACCACAGATACGCAGTATTTT. It is translated as CASSSPGSFTTDTQYF. The full variable domain, completed using reference TRBV28 and TRBJ2-3, is DVKVTQSSRYLVKRTGEKVFLECVQDMDHENMFWYRQDPGLGLRLIYFSYDVKMKEKGDIPEGYSVSREKKERFSLILESASTNQTSMYLCASSSPGSFTTDTQYFGPGTRLTVL.

This clonotype was counted only a few times. V is TRBV27 and J is TRBJ1-1; 10 bases match TRBD1. CDR1 and CDR2 (germline): MNHEY, SMNVEV (reference sequence). This CDR3 region has 17 residues. After removal of 1 base from V and 1 base from J, the junction contained 6 bases not matched to a gene. The CDR3 loop is CASSLWWGTGENTEAFF. CDR3 nucleotides: TGTGCCAGCAGTTTATGGTGGGGGACAGGGGAGAACACTGAAGCTTTCTTT.

Comments on this clonotype: Germline and junction disagree at one end, which may indicate a read error. This sequence joins TRBV5-1 and TRBJ1-1, with D unclear. Germline V gives CDR1 SGHRS, CDR2 YFSETQ. The CDR3 runs to 13 residues. Here the CDR3 DNA reads TGTGCCAGCAGCTTGGTCGGGGACACTGAAGCTTTCTTT. Residues: CASSLVGDTEAFF.

On this clonotype: At one of its ends the junction is not consistent with the germline gene, which may arise from a read error. The rearrangement uses TRBV12-3 or TRBV12-4 and TRBJ2-7; D unresolved. This CDR3 contains 12 residues. CDR3 sequence (DNA): TGTGCCAGCAGTAACCGCCCGCTTTGGATATCATTC. It codes for CASSNRPLWISF.

The genes are TRBV28 and TRBJ2-5, with D unclear. V dropped 5 bases and J dropped 5 bases, with 18 bases sitting between them. Germline CDR1 and CDR2: MDHEN and SYDVKM. This CDR3 has 15 amino acids. This chain's CDR3 is CASSARWTGKETQYF. The CDR3 DNA reads as TGTGCCAGCAGTGCCCGTTGGACGGGCAAGGAGACCCAGTACTTC.